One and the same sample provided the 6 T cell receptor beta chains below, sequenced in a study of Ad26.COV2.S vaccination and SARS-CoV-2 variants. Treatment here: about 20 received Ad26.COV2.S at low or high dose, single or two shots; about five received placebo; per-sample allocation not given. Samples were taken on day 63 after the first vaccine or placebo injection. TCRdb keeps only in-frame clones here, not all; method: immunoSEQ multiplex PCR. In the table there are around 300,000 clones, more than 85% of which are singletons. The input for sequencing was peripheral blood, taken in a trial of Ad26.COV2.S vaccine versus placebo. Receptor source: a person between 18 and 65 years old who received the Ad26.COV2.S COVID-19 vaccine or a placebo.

The CDR3: CASSEVQGGGYTF. In DNA form, the CDR3 reads TGTGCCAGTAGTGAGGTCCAGGGAGGTGGCTACACCTTC. V and J are TRBV19 and TRBJ1-2; the D gene is possibly TRBD1 (5 bases). The CDR3 is 13 amino acids. CDR1 LNHDA and CDR2 SQIVND come from the germline V gene (reference sequence). Trimming cost V 5 bases and J 7 bases, with 14 bases left between them. Full variable domain (remainder filled in from reference TRBV19 and TRBJ1-2): DGGITQSPKYLFRKEGQNVTLSCEQNLNHDAMYWYRQDPGQGLRLIYYSQIVNDFQKGDIAEGYSVSREKKESFPLTVTSAQKNPTAFYLCASSEVQGGGYTFGSGTRLTVV.

The CDR3 here is CATFRDTNSPLHF. The CDR3 DNA reads as TGTGCCACCTTCCGGGACACTAATTCACCCCTCCACTTT. This chain links TRBV28 with TRBJ1-6, with D possibly TRBD1 on 6 matching bases. The germline CDR1 and CDR2 sequences are MDHEN and SYDVKM. This CDR3 comprises 13 residues. The ends were cut back, 10 bases at V and 6 bases at J, with 13 bases in the middle.

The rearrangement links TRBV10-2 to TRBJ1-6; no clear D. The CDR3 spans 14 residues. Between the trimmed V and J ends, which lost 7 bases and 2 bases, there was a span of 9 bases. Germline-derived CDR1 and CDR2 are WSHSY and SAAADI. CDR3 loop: CASKTVAYNSPLHF. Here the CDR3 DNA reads TGCGCCAGCAAAACGGTAGCCTATAATTCACCCCTCCACTTT.

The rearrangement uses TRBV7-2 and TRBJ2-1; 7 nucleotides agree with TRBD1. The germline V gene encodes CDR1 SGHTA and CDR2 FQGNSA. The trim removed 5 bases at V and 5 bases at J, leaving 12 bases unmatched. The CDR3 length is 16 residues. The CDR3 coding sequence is TGTGCCAGCAGCCCCCTCCCCATGGGGACAGACAATGAGCAGTTCTTC. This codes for CASSPLPMGTDNEQFF.

Written as DNA, the CDR3 is TGTGCCAGCAGTCTGACCCTTTCCCAGGGCTACACCTTC. The encoded protein is CASSLTLSQGYTF. This sequence joins TRBV6-5 and TRBJ1-2; D gene uncertain. Germline values: CDR1 MNHEY, CDR2 SVGAGI. CDR3 length: 13 residues. Trimming pared 5 bases from V and 8 bases from J, leaving 15 bases between.

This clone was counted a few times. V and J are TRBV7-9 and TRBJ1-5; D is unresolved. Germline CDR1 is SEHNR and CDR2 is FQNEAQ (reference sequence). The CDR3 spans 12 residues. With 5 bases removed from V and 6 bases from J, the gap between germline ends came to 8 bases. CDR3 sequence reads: CASSPHGQPQHF. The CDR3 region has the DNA TGTGCCAGCAGCCCCCACGGTCAGCCCCAGCATTTT.